These 22 T cell receptor beta chains were all obtained from the same sample, sequenced in a study of OX40 agonist ivuxolimab in advanced cancers. This table comes from immunoSEQ multiplex PCR, and its TCRdb copy is limited to in-frame clones, with some not included. Here the sample spans roughly 45,000 clones, roughly 85% being singletons. The sequences come from CD4+ or CD8+ T cells sorted from blood, collected in a trial of the OX40 agonist ivuxolimab. The receptors come from an adult with an advanced solid tumor such as melanoma, head and neck, liver or kidney cancer.

The gene calls are TRBV28 and TRBJ2-7; D possibly uses TRBD1 or TRBD2 (5 bases each). Trimming removed 6 bases from V and 6 bases from J, with 18 bases in between. Germline V gene data show CDR1 as MDHEN and CDR2 as SYDVKM. The CDR3 is 14 residues long. The CDR3 protein is CASRSGDRVGEQYF. CDR3 DNA: TGTGCCAGCAGATCCGGGGACCGGGTCGGCGAGCAGTACTTC.

The chain employs TRBV7-9 and TRBJ1-6, with no clear D. The V gene's germline CDR1 is SEHNR and CDR2 FQNEAQ (reference sequence). V shed 3 bases and J shed 3 bases, with 12 bases lying between them. The CDR3 covers 16 residues. CDR3 sequence (DNA): TGTGCCAGCAGCTTCGCCGCCGCGGGCTATAATTCACCCCTCCACTTT. Its translation is CASSFAAAGYNSPLHF.

The chain is built from TRBV11-2 and TRBJ1-2; 9 positions match TRBD1. Germline CDR1 is SGHAT and CDR2 is FQNNGV. The CDR3 contains 15 residues. Trimming cost V 4 bases and J 6 bases; bases outside gene matches: 9. The CDR3 DNA follows: TGTGCCAGCAGCTCCGCTACCGGGACAGGGAATGGCTACACCTTC. The encoded protein is CASSSATGTGNGYTF. The entire variable domain, with the rest obtained from reference TRBV11-2 and TRBJ1-2, is as follows: EAGVAQSPRYKIIEKRQSVAFWCNPISGHATLYWYQQILGQGPKLLIQFQNNGVVDDSQLPKDRFSAERLKGVDSTLKIQPAKLEDSAVYLCASSSATGTGNGYTFGSGTRLTVV.

This clone appeared a few times. The chain joins TRBV28 to TRBJ1-2; TRBD1 agrees at 10 bases. The CDR3 sequence is 17 residues long. Per germline, CDR1 MDHEN and CDR2 SYDVKM. The J segment lost 6 bases and the V segment lost 5 bases, leaving 15 bases of the junction unmatched. The CDR3 nucleotides are TGTGCCAGCAGTCCCTCCGGGACAGGGGCGCGGACTCATGGCTACACCTTC. It encodes CASSPSGTGARTHGYTF.

The chain uses TRBV6-4 and TRBJ2-1; 9 positions agree with TRBD2. The V gene's germline CDR1 is MRHNA and CDR2 SNTAGT. V dropped 4 bases and J dropped 3; count of bases not matched to a gene: 4. The CDR3 loop spans 15 amino acids. The CDR3 DNA reads TGTGCCAGCAGTGTCATAGCGGGAGACTACAATGAGCAGTTCTTC. It specifies CASSVIAGDYNEQFF.

This clone was found a few times. This sequence joins TRBV19 and TRBJ1-1; possibly TRBD1 for D (5 bases). The CDR3 runs to 14 residues. The germline CDR1 and CDR2 sequences are LNHDA and SQIVND (reference sequence). Trimming shortened V by 1 base and J by 6 bases, and 12 bases separated the two germline ends. The CDR3 sequence is CASSIAGLDAEAFF. The DNA for the CDR3 is TGTGCCAGTAGTATAGCGGGGCTAGACGCTGAAGCTTTCTTT.

The gene calls are TRBV15 and TRBJ2-1, with 11 bases that match TRBD2. Germline-derived CDR1 and CDR2 are LNHNV and YYDKDF (reference sequence). There are 15 residues in the CDR3. Losses at the gene ends were 3 bases for V and 4 bases for J; bases not matched to a gene: 2. CDR3 amino acids: CATSRRTSGYNEQFF. Written as DNA, the CDR3 is TGTGCCACCAGCAGGAGGACTAGCGGGTACAATGAGCAGTTCTTC.

The V gene is TRBV5-1, the J gene TRBJ1-2, with 8 positions matching TRBD1. Trimming at V came to 6 bases and at J to 4 bases, leaving 8 bases not matched to a gene. The CDR3 has 14 residues. The V gene's germline CDR1 is SGHRS and CDR2 YFSETQ. Written as DNA, the CDR3 is TGCGCCAGCAACGACAGGGGTGAGGGCTATGGCTACACCTTC. The encoded protein is CASNDRGEGYGYTF.

The chain couples TRBV6-6 to TRBJ2-2, with D tentatively TRBD1 (5 bases). Trimming removed 7 bases at V and 4 bases at J, with 13 bases between. Germline V CDR1 and CDR2: MNHNY, SVGAGI (reference sequence). The CDR3 contains 14 residues. This CDR3 reads CASTVDRGTGELFF. CDR3 nucleotide sequence: TGTGCCAGCACGGTAGATAGGGGCACCGGGGAGCTGTTTTTT.

This chain links TRBV5-8 with TRBJ1-2, with a weak D call TRBD1 (5 bases). Looked up from germline, CDR1 is SGHTS and CDR2 is YDEGEE. CDR3 length: 14 amino acids. Deletions cut 4 bases from V and 4 bases from J, with 14 bases between. The CDR3 coding sequence is TGTGCCAGCAGCAGGACACTTCTTGCCTATGGCTACACCTTC. Translation gives CASSRTLLAYGYTF.

The J gene is TRBJ2-1, the V gene TRBV2; unclear D gene. CDR3 length equals 15 residues. V was trimmed by 2 bases and J by 0 bases, leaving 8 bases between them. Germline V gives CDR1 SNHLY, CDR2 FYNNEI. CDR3 nucleotides: TGTGCCAGCAGTGAATTGGACGACTCCTACAATGAGCAGTTCTTC. Protein: CASSELDDSYNEQFF.

The chain couples TRBV7-9 to TRBJ1-6; D unclear. This CDR3 has 13 residues. The V end lost 5 bases, the J end lost 6 bases, and 8 bases lay between the germline ends. CDR1 SEHNR and CDR2 FQNEAQ come from the germline V gene (reference sequence). The CDR3 DNA reads as TGTGCCAGCAGCCTCGAAGGTAATTCACCCCTCCACTTT. Translated, it gives CASSLEGNSPLHF.

This rearrangement joins TRBV9 to TRBJ2-7; D uncertain. Germline CDR1 SGDLS, CDR2 YYNGEE. V was cut by 0 bases and J by 0 bases, with 7 bases left in between. This CDR3 is 14 amino acids long. CDR3 sequence (DNA): TGTGCCAGCAGCGTAGCTTCAGTCTCCTACGAGCAGTACTTC. Its translation: CASSVASVSYEQYF.

The chain carries TRBV4-1 and TRBJ1-1; no firm D call. From germline, CDR1 is MGHRA and CDR2 YSYEKL. The V and J ends lost 1 base and 0 bases respectively, with 9 bases between them. The CDR3 spans 15 residues. CDR3 in amino acids: CASSQVGVMNTEAFF. CDR3 bases: TGCGCCAGCAGCCAAGTCGGGGTCATGAACACTGAAGCTTTCTTT.

A few counts support this clone. V gene TRBV28 combines with J gene TRBJ1-2; no clear D gene. Germline CDR1 is MDHEN and CDR2 is SYDVKM. V dropped 3 bases and J dropped 4 bases, with 15 bases sitting between them. There are 15 residues in the CDR3. DNA of the CDR3: TGTGCCAGCAGTTTTCTCGGGCGCTTCCTCTATGGCTACACCTTC. Translating it yields CASSFLGRFLYGYTF.

The chain couples TRBV14 to TRBJ2-5; D might be TRBD2 (7 bases). CDR1 SGHDN and CDR2 FVKESK come from the germline V gene. Trimming shortened V by 1 base and J by 4 bases, and 16 bases separated the two germline ends. The CDR3 totals 16 residues. CDR3 sequence (DNA): TGTGCCAGCAGCCAAGCGCGAGGGGGGGGCCTAGAGACCCAGTACTTC. Protein product: CASSQARGGGLETQYF.

The CDR3: CASSVPGPQETQYF. The CDR3 bases are TGCGCCAGCAGCGTACCGGGACCACAAGAGACCCAGTACTTC. The chain is built from TRBV5-1 and TRBJ2-5; the D gene could be TRBD1 or TRBD2 (5 bases each). Trimming pared 4 bases from V and 2 bases from J, leaving 12 bases between. This CDR3 contains 14 residues. Germline assignment: CDR1 SGHRS and CDR2 YFSETQ.

In regard to this clone: The junction differs from germline at one of its ends, possibly a read error. This sequence joins TRBV4-1 and TRBJ1-1; possible D gene TRBD1, 5 bases. The germline V gene has CDR1 MGHRA and CDR2 YSYEKL. CDR3 length: 14 residues. The CDR3 sequence: CAGSKGTGGTEAFF. In DNA form, the CDR3 reads TGCGCCGGCAGTAAGGGGACCGGGGGGACTGAAGCTTTCTTT.

The V call is TRBV6-6, the J call TRBJ1-3, with D possibly being TRBD1 (5 bases). This CDR3 has 14 amino acids. Per the germline V gene, CDR1 is MNHNY and CDR2 is SVGAGI (reference sequence). Trimming pared 2 bases from V and 0 bases from J, leaving 5 bases between. CDR3 protein: CASSYGGSGNTIYF. CDR3 nucleotide sequence: TGTGCCAGCAGTTACGGGGGCTCTGGAAACACCATATATTTT.

This chain joins TRBV5-1 and TRBJ1-5; no reliable D call. V lost 4 bases and J 0 bases, leaving 5 bases between the germline ends. CDR1 and CDR2 (germline): SGHRS, YFSETQ. This CDR3 has 13 residues. The CDR3 here is CASSSDSNQPQHF. The CDR3, as DNA: TGCGCCAGCAGCAGTGATAGCAATCAGCCCCAGCATTTT. Based on the CDR3 plus reference TRBV5-1 and TRBJ1-5, the full variable domain is KAGVTQTPRYLIKTRGQQVTLSCSPISGHRSVSWYQQTPGQGLQFLFEYFSETQRNKGNFPGRFSGRQFSNSRSEMNVSTLELGDSALYLCASSSDSNQPQHFGDGTRLSIL.

This chain connects TRBV10-3 to TRBJ2-7; 10 nucleotides align to TRBD1. The germline V gene encodes CDR1 ENHRY and CDR2 SYGVKD. V lost 6 bases, J lost 5 bases, and 13 bases stayed unmatched. The CDR3 is made up of 16 amino acids. Here the CDR3 reads CAISVNPGQGLHEQYF. DNA for the CDR3: TGTGCCATCAGCGTGAACCCGGGACAGGGGTTACACGAGCAGTACTTC.

CDR3 in DNA: TGTGCCAGCACCTACAACAGGGGAGGGGGCTACGAGCAGTACTTC. Translated, it gives CASTYNRGGGYEQYF. This chain uses TRBV6-5 with TRBJ2-7; the D call may be TRBD1 or TRBD2 (7 bases each). CDR1 and CDR2 (germline): MNHEY, SVGAGI. The CDR3 contains 15 residues. V dropped 7 bases and J dropped 3 bases, with 19 bases sitting between them.